The 28 T cell receptor beta chains below come from one sample, sequenced in a study of T-cell reconstitution after alpha-beta-depleted transplantation in children. The library targeted TCRbeta and was prepared with unique molecular identifiers. In TCRdb, the PCR reads were re-called with MiXCR into one record per CDR3 protein. The data hold approximately 650,000 distinct CDR3 sequences, with around 13% observed a single time. Material: PBMCs, obtained before TCRalphabeta/CD19-depleted stem cell transplant. These receptors were collected from a girl aged 2-10 years with congenital amegakaryocytic thrombocytopenia, due to receive a stem cell transplant.

This clonotype was recorded at least ten times. The chain links TRBV20-1 to TRBJ2-1; D may be TRBD2 (6 bases). V dropped 3 bases and J dropped 8 bases, with 14 bases sitting between them. The CDR3 length is 13 residues. Germline loops: CDR1 DFQATT, CDR2 SNEGSKA (reference sequence). The CDR3 loop reads CSARSGRDDEQFF. The DNA for the CDR3 is TGCAGTGCTAGGTCCGGGAGAGACGATGAGCAGTTCTTC.

This sequence joins TRBV7-9 and TRBJ1-1; tentatively, D is TRBD1 (6 bases). Looked up from germline, CDR1 is SEHNR and CDR2 is FQNEAQ (reference sequence). The CDR3 covers 16 residues. V lost 0 bases, J lost 7 bases, and 18 bases lay in between. This CDR3 reads CASSLAFLGHNVEAFF. For the CDR3, the DNA is TGTGCCAGCAGCTTAGCCTTCCTGGGACACAATGTTGAAGCTTTCTTT.

Ten or more counts support this clonotype. This sequence joins TRBV6-6 and TRBJ1-1; maybe TRBD1 (6 bases). V shed 7 bases and J shed 3 bases, with 12 bases lying between them. Germline lookup yields CDR1 MNHNY and CDR2 SVGAGI (reference sequence). This CDR3 has 13 amino acids. The CDR3 region is CASKTRGDTEAFF. The CDR3 DNA sequence: TGTGCCAGCAAGACTAGGGGGGACACTGAAGCTTTCTTT.

The chain joins TRBV29-1 to TRBJ2-7; D might be TRBD1 or TRBD2, each matching 6 bases. V shed 1 base and J shed 7 bases, with 11 bases lying between them. Per the germline V gene, CDR1 is SQVTM and CDR2 is ANQGSEA. The CDR3 runs 12 residues. CDR3 protein: CSVEGQAGEQYF. DNA for the CDR3: TGCAGCGTTGAAGGACAGGCGGGGGAGCAGTACTTC.

This clonotype appeared once. This may come from a read error, since a much larger clone is one base off. The chain couples TRBV29-1 to TRBJ2-5; weak D call: TRBD2 (6 bases). The CDR3 runs to 12 residues. Germline loops: CDR1 SQVTM, CDR2 ANQGSEA. The CDR3 sequence is CGDVTREETQYF. CDR3 nucleotides: TGCGGCGACGTGACTAGAGAAGAGACCCAGTACTTC.

In its sample, this clonotype was seen many times. V gene TRBV12-3 or TRBV12-4 combines with J gene TRBJ2-1; 8 nucleotides line up with TRBD2. CDR3 length: 15 residues. The V gene end was trimmed by 4 bases and the J gene end by 0 bases; junction bases not matched to a gene: 2. This chain's CDR3 is CASSSSGGSYNEQFF. The DNA for the CDR3 is TGTGCCAGCAGTTCCAGCGGGGGCTCCTACAATGAGCAGTTCTTC.

This clonotype has at least ten counts. This sequence joins TRBV12-3 or TRBV12-4 and TRBJ2-1, with TRBD2 as a possible D gene (5 bases). This CDR3 has 14 residues. The V gene lost 2 bases and the J gene lost 5 bases, with 10 bases spanning the gap. The CDR3 region has the DNA TGTGCCAGCAGTTTACAAAGCGGCCACAATGAGCAGTTCTTC. Protein product: CASSLQSGHNEQFF.

Many counts were recorded for this clonotype. This chain links TRBV12-3 or TRBV12-4 with TRBJ2-5; 8 bases align to TRBD2. Trimming cost V 5 bases and J 5 bases; bases outside gene matches: 13. This CDR3 comprises 16 residues. The CDR3 here is CASSPGLAPTEETQYF. The CDR3 DNA reads as TGTGCCAGCAGTCCCGGACTAGCTCCCACCGAGGAGACCCAGTACTTC.

This clonotype has only a few counts. CDR3: CSARIPGLEETQYF. CDR3 DNA sequence: TGCAGTGCTAGGATACCCGGACTCGAAGAGACCCAGTACTTC. The chain joins TRBV20-1 to TRBJ2-5, with a possible D match to TRBD2 (5 bases). The CDR3 consists of 14 residues. Germline assignment: CDR1 DFQATT and CDR2 SNEGSKA (reference sequence). V was trimmed by 3 bases and J by 3 bases, leaving 14 bases between them.

This clonotype was counted ten times or more. This chain connects TRBV5-1 to TRBJ1-1, with D uncertain. V lost 4 bases to trimming and J lost 8 bases, with 15 bases between them. CDR3 length: 13 amino acids. The germline CDR1 and CDR2 sequences are SGHRS and YFSETQ. CDR3 amino acids: CASSGGSGKEAFF. The CDR3 coding sequence is TGCGCCAGCAGCGGTGGGTCTGGGAAAGAAGCTTTCTTT.

This clonotype was picked up a small number of times. The rearrangement links TRBV20-1 to TRBJ1-5; D remains unclear. This CDR3 has 15 amino acids. Germline V gives CDR1 DFQATT, CDR2 SNEGSKA (reference sequence). Trimming shortened V by 0 bases and J by 2 bases, and 11 bases separated the two germline ends. CDR3 DNA sequence: TGCAGTGCTAGAGACAGGTTAGGAGGCAATCAGCCCCAGCATTTT. Its protein product is CSARDRLGGNQPQHF.

The rearrangement uses TRBV7-2 and TRBJ2-1, with TRBD2 matching 7 bases. Germline V lookup: CDR1 SGHTA, CDR2 FQGNSA. This CDR3 is built from 14 residues. With 8 bases clipped from V and 4 bases from J, the junction kept 8 bases outside the gene matches. The CDR3 reads CASPGLAAYNEQFF. The CDR3 bases are TGTGCCAGCCCTGGGCTAGCGGCTTACAATGAGCAGTTCTTC.

Concerning this clonotype: A clone one base away is much larger, so this may be a read error. This chain connects TRBV6-5 to TRBJ2-4; 7 bases match TRBD2. Looked up from germline, CDR1 is MNHEY and CDR2 is SVGAGI. The CDR3 spans 15 residues. Here the CDR3 reads CASGYEGGEQNIQYF. CDR3 in DNA: TGTGCCAGCGGTTACGAGGGAGGGGAGCAAAACATTCAGTACTTC.

The table lists this clonotype with many counts. V and J are TRBV20-1 and TRBJ2-7; unclear D gene. Per the germline V gene, CDR1 is DFQATT and CDR2 is SNEGSKA (reference sequence). CDR3 length equals 13 residues. The germline V and J ends were trimmed by 3 bases and 6 bases, with 15 bases remaining between them. CDR3 protein: CSARLGIVGEQYF. CDR3 coding DNA: TGCAGTGCTAGGTTAGGGATCGTGGGCGAGCAGTACTTC.

The chain carries TRBV7-2 and TRBJ2-5, with D possibly matching TRBD2 (6 bases). Trimming took off 3 bases at V and 5 bases at J, with 13 bases between the two ends. In germline, CDR1 is SGHTA, CDR2 FQGNSA. This CDR3 has 14 amino acids. The CDR3 sequence is CASSFAGMGETQYF. CDR3 nucleotide sequence: TGTGCCAGCAGCTTCGCGGGAATGGGGGAGACCCAGTACTTC.

This clonotype came up many times. This chain links TRBV6-1 with TRBJ2-5; D may be TRBD1 (5 bases). Germline lookup yields CDR1 MNHNS and CDR2 SASEGT. The CDR3 extends over 13 amino acids. The V end lost 4 bases, the J end lost 3 bases, and 9 bases lay between the germline ends. The CDR3 is CASSGRVEETQYF. CDR3 sequence (DNA): TGTGCCAGCAGTGGCAGGGTCGAAGAGACCCAGTACTTC.

This clonotype was found many times. The CDR3, as DNA: TGTGCCAGCAGTTACTCGATTAGCAGCGATACGCAGTATTTT. It specifies CASSYSISSDTQYF. V usage is TRBV6-2 or TRBV6-3 and J usage is TRBJ2-3, with D hard to call. The germline gives CDR1 MNHEY, CDR2 SVGEGT. The CDR3 loop spans 14 amino acids. Trimming stripped 0 bases from V and 6 bases from J, with 10 bases between.

The chain uses TRBV20-1 and TRBJ2-2; tentatively, D is TRBD2 (7 bases). The CDR3 is 15 amino acids. V was pared by 5 bases and J by 4 bases, with 17 bases between. Germline V gives CDR1 DFQATT, CDR2 SNEGSKA (reference sequence). The CDR3 DNA reads as TGCAGTGCTGCTATGGGGGGGCTGACCACCGGGGAGCTGTTTTTT. Its protein is CSAAMGGLTTGELFF.

The chain has TRBV29-1 and TRBJ2-1; D may match TRBD1 or TRBD2 (5 bases each). The V end lost 7 bases, the J end lost 6 bases, and 25 bases lay between the germline ends. The CDR3 runs to 16 residues. The germline V gene has CDR1 SQVTM and CDR2 ANQGSEA. As DNA, the CDR3 is TGCAGCGACTGGGGACCCGAACGTGGAATCGGCAATGAGCAGTTCTTC. Protein product: CSDWGPERGIGNEQFF.

As to this clonotype: At one end the junction does not follow the germline gene, possibly because of a read error. V is TRBV28 and J is TRBJ2-5; D not resolved. The CDR3 is 14 residues long. CDR1 and CDR2 (germline): MDHEN, SYDVKM. Here the CDR3 reads CASSLRSRPENQYF. The CDR3 DNA reads TGTGCCAGCAGTTTACGGTCACGGCCCGAGAACCAGTACTTC.

The table lists this clonotype with a few counts. The chain carries TRBV9 and TRBJ2-1; D uncertain. The V end was cut by 0 bases, the J end by 6 bases, with 10 bases between. CDR1 and CDR2 (germline): SGDLS, YYNGEE. This CDR3 comprises 14 residues. CDR3 amino acids: CASSVGGRPNEQFF. The CDR3 region has the DNA TGTGCCAGCAGCGTAGGAGGTAGGCCCAATGAGCAGTTCTTC.

This clonotype has only a few counts. The V gene is TRBV7-2, the J gene TRBJ2-5; no clear D. The CDR3 length is 14 residues. Germline V gene data show CDR1 as SGHTA and CDR2 as FQGNSA. V lost 5 bases to trimming and J lost 2 bases, with 12 bases between them. CDR3 DNA: TGTGCCAGCAGCAAAGAACGGCAACAAGAGACCCAGTACTTC. It translates to CASSKERQQETQYF.

The chain combines TRBV11-2 with TRBJ1-2; possible D gene TRBD1, 6 bases. Germline CDR1 SGHAT, CDR2 FQNNGV. This CDR3 is built from 15 residues. V dropped 3 bases and J dropped 3 bases, with 14 bases sitting between them. The CDR3 nucleotides read TGTGCCAGCAGCTTGACAGGCGGAGGGTACTATGGCTACACCTTC. This codes for CASSLTGGGYYGYTF.

The chain is built from TRBV20-1 and TRBJ2-7; no firm D call. Looked up from germline, CDR1 is DFQATT and CDR2 is SNEGSKA (reference sequence). This CDR3 has 13 amino acids. V was clipped by 4 bases and J by 0 bases, with 10 bases between them. The CDR3 region is CSAIGQNSYEQYF. The DNA for the CDR3 is TGCAGTGCTATTGGTCAAAACTCCTACGAGCAGTACTTC.

V and J are TRBV5-5 and TRBJ2-1; D uncertain. Germline CDR1 SGHKS, CDR2 YYEKEE (reference sequence). Trimming stripped 5 bases from V and 5 bases from J, with 8 bases between. The CDR3 runs 12 residues. CDR3 coding DNA: TGTGCCAGCAGAATGGAGAACAATGAGCAGTTCTTC. Residues: CASRMENNEQFF.

This clonotype was counted between two and nine times. The chain couples TRBV10-3 to TRBJ1-2; D is unresolved. This CDR3 has 13 residues. V lost 2 bases to trimming and J lost 5 bases, with 9 bases between them. Germline CDR1 and CDR2: ENHRY and SYGVKD. CDR3 amino acids: CAISETAGYGYTF. DNA of the CDR3: TGTGCCATCAGTGAGACGGCAGGTTATGGCTACACCTTC.

The chain joins TRBV30 to TRBJ2-1; TRBD2 agrees at 8 bases. The CDR3 extends over 13 amino acids. J was trimmed by 6 bases and V by 2 bases; bases with no gene match: 3. CDR1 and CDR2 from the germline V gene are GTSNPN and SVGIG (reference sequence). DNA of the CDR3: TGTGCCTGGAGTAGCGGGAGTCCCAATGAGCAGTTCTTC. Protein sequence: CAWSSGSPNEQFF.

The CDR3 is CASSFTAAFGTDTQYF. CDR3 bases: TGCGCCAGCAGCTTTACCGCGGCGTTTGGCACAGATACGCAGTATTTT. The V gene is TRBV5-1, the J gene TRBJ2-3; D ambiguous. The CDR3 loop spans 16 amino acids. Trimming shortened V by 2 bases and J by 1 base, and 14 bases separated the two germline ends. Germline V lookup: CDR1 SGHRS, CDR2 YFSETQ.